This T cell receptor beta chain was documented in a study of blood T cells in healthy people across ages. The authors ran a second PCR of about 6 to 12 cycles using a sample-barcoded 5' primer and a J-beta primer mix. TCRdb called the 5' RACE reads again in MiXCR, with one record for every CDR3 protein. The sample carries 500,000 to 600,000 distinct CDR3 sequences, approximately 30% recorded once. In terms of origin and age, donors were healthy Caucasian individuals from Russia aged roughly 6 to 100. This clonotype showed up just a few times. Antigen specificity is unknown. The study, taken as a whole, reports: Long-lived donors carried more naive CD4+ cells and greater diversity than aged donors.

The receptor was isolated from a woman between 65 and 79 years old in good health. What was sequenced was blood.

The CDR3 sequence is CASSRQPWTQYF. CDR3 nucleotides: TGTGCCAGCAGTCGACAACCCTGGACCCAGTACTTC. The chain is built from TRBV6-1 and TRBJ2-5; D not resolved. The CDR3 consists of 12 residues. V dropped 5 bases and J dropped 7 bases, with 11 bases sitting between them. CDR1 MNHNS and CDR2 SASEGT come from the germline V gene.